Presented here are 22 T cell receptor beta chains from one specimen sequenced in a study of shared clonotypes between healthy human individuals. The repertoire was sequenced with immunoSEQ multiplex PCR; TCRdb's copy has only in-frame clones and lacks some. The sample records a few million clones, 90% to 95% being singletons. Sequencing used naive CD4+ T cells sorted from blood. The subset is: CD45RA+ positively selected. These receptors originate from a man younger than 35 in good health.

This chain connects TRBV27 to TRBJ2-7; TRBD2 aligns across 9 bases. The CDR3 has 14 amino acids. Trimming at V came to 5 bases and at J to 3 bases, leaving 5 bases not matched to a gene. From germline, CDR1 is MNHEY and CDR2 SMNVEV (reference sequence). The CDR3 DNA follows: TGTGCCAGCAGTGTGACTAGCGGTCTCTACGAGCAGTACTTC. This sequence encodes CASSVTSGLYEQYF.

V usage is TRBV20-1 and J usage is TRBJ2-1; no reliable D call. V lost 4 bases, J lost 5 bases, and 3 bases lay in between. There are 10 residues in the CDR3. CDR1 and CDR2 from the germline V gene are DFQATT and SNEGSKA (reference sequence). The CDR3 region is CSATNNEQFF. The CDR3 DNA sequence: TGCAGTGCTACCAACAATGAGCAGTTCTTC.

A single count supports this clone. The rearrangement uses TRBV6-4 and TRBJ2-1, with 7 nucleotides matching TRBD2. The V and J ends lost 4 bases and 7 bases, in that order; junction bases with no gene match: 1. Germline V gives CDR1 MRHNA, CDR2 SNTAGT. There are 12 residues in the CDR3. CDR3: CASSGGGNEQFF. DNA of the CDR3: TGTGCCAGCAGTGGCGGGGGAAATGAGCAGTTCTTC.

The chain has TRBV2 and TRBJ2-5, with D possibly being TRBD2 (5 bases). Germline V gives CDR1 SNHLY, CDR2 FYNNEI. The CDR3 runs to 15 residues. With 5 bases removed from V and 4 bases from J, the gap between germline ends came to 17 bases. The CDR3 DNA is TGTGCCAGCAGTTCTTACCGGACCGGAGGAGAGACCCAGTACTTC. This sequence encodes CASSSYRTGGETQYF.

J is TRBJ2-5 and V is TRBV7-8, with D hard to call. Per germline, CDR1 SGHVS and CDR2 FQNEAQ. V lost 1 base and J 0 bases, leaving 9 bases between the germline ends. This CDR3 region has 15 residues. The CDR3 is CASSLGALHQETQYF. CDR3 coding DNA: TGTGCCAGCAGCTTAGGGGCCCTCCACCAAGAGACCCAGTACTTC.

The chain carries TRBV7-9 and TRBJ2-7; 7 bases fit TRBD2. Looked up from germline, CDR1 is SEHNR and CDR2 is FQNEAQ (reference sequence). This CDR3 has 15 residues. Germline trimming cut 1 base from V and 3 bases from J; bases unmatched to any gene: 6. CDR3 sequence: CASSLEGLPLYEQYF. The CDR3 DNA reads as TGTGCCAGCAGCTTAGAGGGACTACCCCTCTACGAGCAGTACTTC. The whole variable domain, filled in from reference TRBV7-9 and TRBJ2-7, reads DTGVSQNPRHKITKRGQNVTFRCDPISEHNRLYWYRQTLGQGPEFLTYFQNEAQLEKSRLLSDRFSAERPKGSFSTLEIQRTEQGDSAMYLCASSLEGLPLYEQYFGPGTRLTVT.

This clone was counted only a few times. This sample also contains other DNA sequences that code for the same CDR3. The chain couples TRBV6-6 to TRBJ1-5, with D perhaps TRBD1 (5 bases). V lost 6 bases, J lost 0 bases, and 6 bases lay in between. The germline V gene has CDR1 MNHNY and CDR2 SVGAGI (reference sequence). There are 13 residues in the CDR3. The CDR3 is CASSQGSNQPQHF. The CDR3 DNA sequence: TGTGCCAGCAGCCAGGGTAGCAATCAGCCCCAGCATTTT.

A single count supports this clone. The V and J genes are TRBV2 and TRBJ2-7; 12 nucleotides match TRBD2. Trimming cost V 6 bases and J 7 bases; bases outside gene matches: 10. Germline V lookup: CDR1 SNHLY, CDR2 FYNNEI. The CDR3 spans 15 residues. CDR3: CASSTLGLAGLEQYF. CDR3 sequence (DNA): TGTGCCAGCAGCACTCTTGGACTAGCGGGGTTGGAGCAGTACTTC.

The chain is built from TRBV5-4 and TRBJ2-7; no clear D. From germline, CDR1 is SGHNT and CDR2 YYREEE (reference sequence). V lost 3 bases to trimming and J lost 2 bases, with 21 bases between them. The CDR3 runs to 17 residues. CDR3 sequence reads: CASSWNTYLSDPYEQYF. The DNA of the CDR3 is TGTGCCAGCAGCTGGAATACTTATCTCAGCGATCCCTACGAGCAGTACTTC. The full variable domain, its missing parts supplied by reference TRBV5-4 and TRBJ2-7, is ETGVTQSPTHLIKTRGQQVTLRCSSQSGHNTVSWYQQALGQGPQFIFQYYREEENGRGNFPPRFSGLQFPNYSSELNVNALELDDSALYLCASSWNTYLSDPYEQYFGPGTRLTVT.

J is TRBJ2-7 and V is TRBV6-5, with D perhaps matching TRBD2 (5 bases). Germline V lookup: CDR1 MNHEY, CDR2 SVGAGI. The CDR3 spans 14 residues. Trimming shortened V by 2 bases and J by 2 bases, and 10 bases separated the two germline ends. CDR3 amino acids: CASSYRTGTYEQYF. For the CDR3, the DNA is TGTGCCAGCAGTTACCGGACTGGAACCTACGAGCAGTACTTC.

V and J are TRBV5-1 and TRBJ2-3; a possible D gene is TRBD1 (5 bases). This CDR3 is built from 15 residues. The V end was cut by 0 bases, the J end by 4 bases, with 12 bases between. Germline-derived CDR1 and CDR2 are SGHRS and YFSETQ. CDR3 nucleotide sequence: TGCGCCAGCAGCTTGGCCACAGGATCAGCAGATACGCAGTATTTT. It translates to CASSLATGSADTQYF.

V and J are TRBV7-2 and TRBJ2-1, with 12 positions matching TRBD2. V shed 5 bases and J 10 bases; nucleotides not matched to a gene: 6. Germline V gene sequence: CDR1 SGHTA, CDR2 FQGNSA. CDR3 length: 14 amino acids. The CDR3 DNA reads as TGTGCCAGCAGCACTACTAGCGGGGGGATCGAGCAGTTCTTC. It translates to CASSTTSGGIEQFF.

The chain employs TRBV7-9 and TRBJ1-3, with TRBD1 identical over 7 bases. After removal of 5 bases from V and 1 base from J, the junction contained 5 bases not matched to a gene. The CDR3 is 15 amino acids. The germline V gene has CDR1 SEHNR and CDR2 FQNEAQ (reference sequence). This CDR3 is CASSAKTGSGNTIYF. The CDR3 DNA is TGTGCCAGCAGCGCGAAGACAGGGTCTGGAAACACCATATATTTT.

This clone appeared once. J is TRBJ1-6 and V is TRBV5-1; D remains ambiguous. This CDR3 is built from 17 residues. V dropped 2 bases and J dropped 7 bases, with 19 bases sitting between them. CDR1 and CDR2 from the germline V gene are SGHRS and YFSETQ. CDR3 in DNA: TGCGCCAGCAGCTTTGGCGGAGTAGGCACGGGGAATTCACCCCTCCACTTT. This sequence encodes CASSFGGVGTGNSPLHF.

CDR3 DNA sequence: TGTGCCAGCAGCTTTTCCCAAGCCCCCGGATCCCCCTACGAGCAGTACTTC. Its translation: CASSFSQAPGSPYEQYF. The chain recombines TRBV11-2 with TRBJ2-7; the D is unclear. V lost 3 bases and J lost 2, with 20 bases in between. Germline CDR1 and CDR2: SGHAT and FQNNGV. This CDR3 spans 17 amino acids.

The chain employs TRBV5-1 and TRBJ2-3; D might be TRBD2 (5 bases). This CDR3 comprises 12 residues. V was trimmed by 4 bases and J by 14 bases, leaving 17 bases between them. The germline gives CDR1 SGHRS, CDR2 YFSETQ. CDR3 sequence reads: CASSPDSRVWYF. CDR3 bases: TGCGCCAGCAGCCCGGACTCGCGGGTCTGGTATTTT. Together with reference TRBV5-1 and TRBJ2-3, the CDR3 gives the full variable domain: KAGVTQTPRYLIKTRGQQVTLSCSPISGHRSVSWYQQTPGQGLQFLFEYFSETQRNKGNFPGRFSGRQFSNSRSEMNVSTLELGDSALYLCASSPDSRVWYFGPGTRLTVL.

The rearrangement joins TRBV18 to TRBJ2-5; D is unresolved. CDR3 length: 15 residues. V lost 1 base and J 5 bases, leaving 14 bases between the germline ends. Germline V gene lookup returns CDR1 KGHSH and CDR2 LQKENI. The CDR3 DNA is TGTGCCAGCTCACCACTGGGTCGGGTATGGGAGACCCAGTACTTC. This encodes CASSPLGRVWETQYF.

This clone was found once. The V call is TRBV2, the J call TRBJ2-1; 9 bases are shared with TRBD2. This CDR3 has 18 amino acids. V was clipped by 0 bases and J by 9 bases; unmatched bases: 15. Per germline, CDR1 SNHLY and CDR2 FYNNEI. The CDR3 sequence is CASSEAILTGLARGEQFF. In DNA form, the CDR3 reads TGTGCCAGCAGTGAAGCGATCCTTACCGGACTAGCGCGGGGTGAGCAGTTCTTC.

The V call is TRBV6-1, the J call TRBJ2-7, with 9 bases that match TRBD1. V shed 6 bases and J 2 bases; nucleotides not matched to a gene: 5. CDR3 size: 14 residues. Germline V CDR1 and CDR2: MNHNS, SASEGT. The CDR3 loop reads CASSTGTGPYEQYF. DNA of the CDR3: TGTGCCAGCAGCACCGGGACAGGGCCCTACGAGCAGTACTTC.

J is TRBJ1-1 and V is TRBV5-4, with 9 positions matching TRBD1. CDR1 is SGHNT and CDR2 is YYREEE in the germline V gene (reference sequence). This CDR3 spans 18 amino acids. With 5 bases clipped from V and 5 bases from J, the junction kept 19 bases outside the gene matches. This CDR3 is CASSIIRGTGKRGTEAFF. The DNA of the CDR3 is TGTGCCAGCAGTATTATTAGGGGGACAGGGAAGAGGGGGACTGAAGCTTTCTTT.

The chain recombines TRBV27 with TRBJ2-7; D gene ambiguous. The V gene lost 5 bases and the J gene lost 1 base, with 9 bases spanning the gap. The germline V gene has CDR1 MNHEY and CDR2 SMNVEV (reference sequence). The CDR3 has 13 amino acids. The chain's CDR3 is CASSKRPSYEQYF. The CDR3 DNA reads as TGTGCCAGCAGTAAACGCCCTTCCTACGAGCAGTACTTC.

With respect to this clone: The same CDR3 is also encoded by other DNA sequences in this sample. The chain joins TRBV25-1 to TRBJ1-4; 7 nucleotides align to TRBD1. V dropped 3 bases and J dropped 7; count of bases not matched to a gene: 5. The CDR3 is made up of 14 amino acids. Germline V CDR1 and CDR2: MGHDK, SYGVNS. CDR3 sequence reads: CASSEGGGGEKLFF. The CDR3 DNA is TGTGCCAGCAGTGAGGGAGGGGGCGGTGAAAAACTGTTTTTT.